This note documents a single T cell receptor beta chain sequence. What it recognizes is unknown. The V end lost 2 bases, the J end lost 6 bases, and 7 bases lay between the germline ends. The CDR3 totals 13 residues. Germline-derived CDR1 and CDR2 are LGHDT and YNNKEL (reference sequence). This record comes from a study of T cell responses to AZD1222 COVID-19 vaccine. Study outcomes and limitations: Vaccine-associated CD4 TCRs ranged over spike, dominating at 160-218 and 743-854.

Produced via immunoSEQ multiplex PCR; TCRdb's table is partial and in-frame only. This sample has 100,000 or so clones, with 92% found just once. The sequence was obtained from an adult who received the AZD1222 COVID-19 vaccine. J is TRBJ2-2 and V is TRBV3-1 (or the pseudogene TRBV3-2); the D gene is possibly TRBD1 (5 bases). Here the sequenced sample was peripheral blood, taken 28 days after the second AZD1222 dose. The CDR3 sequence is CASSQRGSGELFF. CDR3 coding DNA: TGTGCCAGCAGCCAAAGGGGCTCCGGGGAGCTGTTTTTT.